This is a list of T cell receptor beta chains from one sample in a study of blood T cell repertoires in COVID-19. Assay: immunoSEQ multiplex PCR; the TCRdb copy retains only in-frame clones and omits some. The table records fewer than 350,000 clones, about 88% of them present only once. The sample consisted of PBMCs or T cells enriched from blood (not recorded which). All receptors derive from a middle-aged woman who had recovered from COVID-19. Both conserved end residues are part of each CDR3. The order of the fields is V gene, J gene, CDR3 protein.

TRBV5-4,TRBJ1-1,CASSLAAGQEAFF
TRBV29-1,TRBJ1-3,CSVAGGGAGNTIYF
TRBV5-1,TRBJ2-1,CASSLVGGGYEQFF
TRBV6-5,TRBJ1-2,CASSPLRGTYGYTF
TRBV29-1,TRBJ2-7,CSGLAGNYEQYF
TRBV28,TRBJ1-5,CASYPGGLDQPQHF
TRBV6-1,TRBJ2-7,CASSEVRGTSSFYEQYF
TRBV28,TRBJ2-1,CASSIMNEQFF
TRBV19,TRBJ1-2,CASSRTGNYGYTF
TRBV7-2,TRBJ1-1,CASKPAYGFNTEAFF
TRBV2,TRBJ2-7,CASSTLADVPKGYEQYF
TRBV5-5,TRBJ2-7,CASSREGQRALYEQYF
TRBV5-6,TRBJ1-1,CASSFRGGSSEAFF
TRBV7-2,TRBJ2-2,CATGTGHTGELFF
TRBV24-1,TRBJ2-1,CATSLYNEQFF
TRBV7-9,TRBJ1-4,CASSVNAGDGEKLFF
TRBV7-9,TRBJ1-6,CASSPTGGNSPLHF
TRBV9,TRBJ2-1,CASSVSAGGNNEQFF
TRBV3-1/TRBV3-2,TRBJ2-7,CASSRLQGYEQYF
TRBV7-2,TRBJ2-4,CASSLTGRGDIQYF
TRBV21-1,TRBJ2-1,CATKRKEQFF
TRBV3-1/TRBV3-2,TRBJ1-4,CASSQENLSNEKLFF
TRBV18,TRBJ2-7,CASSPQSGTGAREQYF
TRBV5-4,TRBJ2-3,CASSLNPTSGSDTDTQYF
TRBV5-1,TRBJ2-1,CASSPGQGPYNEQFF
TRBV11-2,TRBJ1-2,CASSSGTTGYTF
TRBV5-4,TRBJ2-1,CASSFPGLNSNEQFF
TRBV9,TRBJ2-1,CASSVTGTRNEQFF
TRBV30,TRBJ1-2,CAWSVTEQGGGYGYTF
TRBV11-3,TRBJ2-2,CASSRGASAGELFF
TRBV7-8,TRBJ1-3,CASSRERGRQENTIYF
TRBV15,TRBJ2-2,CATSRDLAGGTGELFF
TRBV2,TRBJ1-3,CASSAVPGNTIYF
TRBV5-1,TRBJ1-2,CASSTLSGTGDAYGYTF
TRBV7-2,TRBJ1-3,CASRPTGGSGNTIYF
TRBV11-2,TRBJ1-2,CASSSTGKYGYTF
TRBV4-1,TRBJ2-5,CASSQDWDLETQYF
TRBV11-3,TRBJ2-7,CASSLETGGEQYF
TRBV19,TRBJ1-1,CASSIERGHPDTEAFF
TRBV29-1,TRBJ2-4,CSVDDGRDIQYF
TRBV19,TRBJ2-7,CASSTGTGLDEQYF
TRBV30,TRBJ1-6,CAWNQGWGSRDNSPLHF
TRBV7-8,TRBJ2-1,CASSFSAGAYNEQFF
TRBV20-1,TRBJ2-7,CSASRAYEQYF
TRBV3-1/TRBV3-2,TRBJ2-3,CASSHRDRVADTQYF
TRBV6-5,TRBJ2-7,CASTGAYEQYF
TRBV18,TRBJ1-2,CASYLMDRSNYGYTF
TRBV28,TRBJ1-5,CASSQDRPYQPQHF
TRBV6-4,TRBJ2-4,CASSGGLAEAKNIQYF
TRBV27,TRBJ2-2,CASSPSPSGRAHGELFF
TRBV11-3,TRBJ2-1,CASSPDSSPHNEQFF
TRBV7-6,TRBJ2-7,CASSLGSSGNRVYEQYF
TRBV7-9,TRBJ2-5,CASSLWTRQETQYF
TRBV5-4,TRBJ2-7,CASNLAGGPGEQYF
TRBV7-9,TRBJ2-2,CASSQGEGELFF
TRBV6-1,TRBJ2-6,CASSEIRGSGANVLTF
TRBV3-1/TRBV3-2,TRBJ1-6,CASSQGSDRESSYNSPLHF
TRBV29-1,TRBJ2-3,CSVGLAGGSDTQYF
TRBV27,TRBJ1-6,CASHTPSGRNSPLHF
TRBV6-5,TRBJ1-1,CASRPGQHGTEAFF